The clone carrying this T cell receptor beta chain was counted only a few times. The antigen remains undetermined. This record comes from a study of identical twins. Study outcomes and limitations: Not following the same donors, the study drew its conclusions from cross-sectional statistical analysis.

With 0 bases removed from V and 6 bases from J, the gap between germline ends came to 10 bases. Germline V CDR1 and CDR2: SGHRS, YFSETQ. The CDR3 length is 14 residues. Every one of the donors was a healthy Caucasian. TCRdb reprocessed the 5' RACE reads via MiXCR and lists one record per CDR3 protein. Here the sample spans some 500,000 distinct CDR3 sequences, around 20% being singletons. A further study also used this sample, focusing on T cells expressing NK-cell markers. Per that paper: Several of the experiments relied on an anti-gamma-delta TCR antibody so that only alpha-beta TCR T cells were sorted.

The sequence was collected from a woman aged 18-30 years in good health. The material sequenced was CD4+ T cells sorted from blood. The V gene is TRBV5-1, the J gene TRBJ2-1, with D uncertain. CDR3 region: CASSLGSISNEQFF. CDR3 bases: TGCGCCAGCAGCTTGGGGTCCATTAGCAATGAGCAGTTCTTC.